The source of this TCR beta chain is a study of shared clonotypes between healthy human individuals. Overall study findings and caveats: Sorted-subset samples were not fully sequenced, rarefaction indicated. The four-donor shared clonotypes exceeded non-shared clonotypes in generation probability, with non-shared ones scoring lower.

Profiling relied on immunoSEQ multiplex PCR, and the TCRdb table lists in-frame clones only, not all of them. Altogether 2 million to 2.5 million clones are present, less than 95% being singletons, with the ten largest covering about 0.36%. The germline V gene encodes CDR1 MNHEY and CDR2 SVGAGI. The CDR3 has 13 amino acids. Losses at the gene ends were 8 bases for V and 10 bases for J; bases not matched to a gene: 6. Healthy HIV-negative adults without recent acute infections or vaccinations served as donors. Every one of the donors was a Caucasian adult that lived in Nashville, Tennessee. In regard to this clone: What it binds is not known.

The rearrangement uses TRBV6-5 and TRBJ1-6; TRBD1 aligns across 9 bases. The sequencing sample was made of naive CD4+ T cells from PBMCs. This sample's subset: CD45RA+ positively selected. This sequence originates from a man between 18 and 29 years old in good health. Some clones in this sample may be carry-over from other donors' samples. The CDR3 DNA reads TGTGCCAGCCGGGACAGGGAACGATCACCCCTCCACTTT. Residues: CASRDRERSPLHF.